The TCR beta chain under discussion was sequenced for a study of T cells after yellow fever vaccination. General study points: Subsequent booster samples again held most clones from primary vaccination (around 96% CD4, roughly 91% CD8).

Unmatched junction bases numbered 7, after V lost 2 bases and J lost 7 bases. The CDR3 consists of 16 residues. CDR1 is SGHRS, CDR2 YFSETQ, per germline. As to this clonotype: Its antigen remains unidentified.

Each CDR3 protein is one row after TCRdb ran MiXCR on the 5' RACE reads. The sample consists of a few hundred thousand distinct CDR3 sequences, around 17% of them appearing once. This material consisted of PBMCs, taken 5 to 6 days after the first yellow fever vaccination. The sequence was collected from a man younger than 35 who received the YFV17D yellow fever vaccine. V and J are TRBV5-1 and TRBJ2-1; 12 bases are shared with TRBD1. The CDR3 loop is CASSLQSGQGANEQFF. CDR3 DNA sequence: TGCGCCAGCAGCTTACAATCGGGACAGGGGGCAAATGAGCAGTTCTTC.